Listed below are T cell receptor beta chains from one sample, sequenced in a study of blood T cell repertoires in COVID-19. Generated by immunoSEQ multiplex PCR, the TCRdb table keeps only in-frame clones and is missing some. The sample consists of some 270,000 clones, roughly 85% of them appearing once. The sequencing sample was made of PBMCs or T cells enriched from blood (not recorded which). The receptors here all came from a woman aged 45-60 years with acute COVID-19. CDR3s include the opening cysteine and the closing phenylalanine or tryptophan. Each record gives: clone size, D gene, V gene, J gene, CDR3 DNA, CDR3 protein. The D gene is left open where the match is weak. The size entry is marked missing in some rows and otherwise reads once, few, many or a size class.

.	.	TRBV6-1	TRBJ1-2	TGTGCCAGCAGTGAAACCAGGGGACGGTATGGCTACACCTTC	CASSETRGRYGYTF
once	TRBD1	TRBV6-6	TRBJ1-6	TGTGCCAGCAGTTACGGGACAGACAATTCACCCCTCCACTTT	CASSYGTDNSPLHF
.	TRBD1	TRBV18	TRBJ1-1	TGTGCCAGCTCATCCGACAGGGGGCAAGAAGCTTTCTTT	CASSSDRGQEAFF
few	.	TRBV5-1	TRBJ2-7	TGCGCCAGCAGTATCGGACAGAGGGGCGAGCAGTACTTC	CASSIGQRGEQYF
.	.	TRBV6-5	TRBJ1-5	TGTGCCAGCCTACTACGGTATAGCAATCAGCCCCAGCATTTT	CASLLRYSNQPQHF
.	TRBD1	TRBV19	TRBJ1-1	TGTGCCAGTAGTAGCGGACAGGCCACTGAAGCTTTCTTT	CASSSGQATEAFF
.	.	TRBV4-2	TRBJ1-5	TGTGCCAGCAGCCAAGGCGTCAATAGCAATCAGCCCCAGCATTTT	CASSQGVNSNQPQHF
.	.	TRBV5-3	TRBJ1-2	TGTGCCAGAAGCTTGTGCGGAAAGGATGGCTACACCTTC	CARSLCGKDGYTF
.	.	TRBV5-4	TRBJ1-5	TGTGCCAGCAGCTTGATTTACAGGATTAATAGCAATCAGCCCCAGCATTTT	CASSLIYRINSNQPQHF
.	.	TRBV6-5	TRBJ2-5	TGTGCCAGCAGTTACTCTGGGGGAGGTGGAGAGACCCAGTACTTC	CASSYSGGGGETQYF
.	.	TRBV15	TRBJ2-7	TGTGCCACCAGCAGAGCGGGGTCCCAACTCCGTAACGAGCAGTACTTC	CATSRAGSQLRNEQYF
.	.	TRBV7-2	TRBJ2-3	TGTGCCAGCACCGATAAAACAGGGCCAGATACGCAGTATTTT	CASTDKTGPDTQYF
.	.	TRBV19	TRBJ2-3	TGTGCCAGTAGTATAACAGGCACAGATACGCAGTATTTT	CASSITGTDTQYF
.	.	TRBV9	TRBJ1-1	TGTGCCAGCAGCGTAGCCTTGAACACTGAAGCTTTCTTT	CASSVALNTEAFF
once	TRBD1	TRBV25-1	TRBJ1-1	TGTGCCAGCAGTGATGTAGGGACAGGGACTAACACTGAAGCTTTCTTT	CASSDVGTGTNTEAFF
.	.	TRBV19	TRBJ1-2	TGTGCCAGTAGTTCTGTAGGAGCTGGGTCAAATAGCTATGGCTACACCTTC	CASSSVGAGSNSYGYTF
.	TRBD1	TRBV3-1/TRBV3-2	TRBJ1-1	TGTGCCAGCAGCCAACACAGGGGGATAAGAACTGAAGCTTTCTTT	CASSQHRGIRTEAFF
.	TRBD1	TRBV27	TRBJ1-2	TGTGCCAGCAGCCCCGGGACAGGGTTCAGCTACACCTTC	CASSPGTGFSYTF
.	.	TRBV29-1	TRBJ2-7	TGCAGCGTTGAATGGCAGAATAACGAGCAGTACTTC	CSVEWQNNEQYF
.	TRBD2	TRBV6-5	TRBJ2-7	TGTGCCAGCACCGTTCTAGCGGGGGGGCACTACGAGCAGTACTTC	CASTVLAGGHYEQYF
.	.	TRBV16	TRBJ1-1	TGTGCCAGCAGCGACGGGGGGTTCGGCACTGAAGCTTTCTTT	CASSDGGFGTEAFF
.	.	TRBV6-2/TRBV6-3	TRBJ1-2	TGTGCCAGCAGTCCCCAGGATGGGGCGATGTACTATGGCTACACCTTC	CASSPQDGAMYYGYTF
.	TRBD1	TRBV29-1	TRBJ2-2	TGCAGCGCTGGGACAGGGTCCACCGGGGAGCTGTTTTTT	CSAGTGSTGELFF
once	.	TRBV18	TRBJ2-1	TGTGCCAGCTCACCAGACAGCCACAATGAGCAGTTCTTC	CASSPDSHNEQFF
.	.	TRBV9	TRBJ2-5	TGTGCCAGCAGCGTAAGCTTGAGCGTCCAAGAGACCCAGTACTTC	CASSVSLSVQETQYF
.	TRBD1	TRBV19	TRBJ1-2	TGTGCCAGTAGTATAGACAGGGGGCTGAACGGCTACACCTTC	CASSIDRGLNGYTF
.	.	TRBV7-2	TRBJ2-3	TGTGCCAGCAGCTTTTACACAGATACGCAGTATTTT	CASSFYTDTQYF
.	TRBD1	TRBV7-2	TRBJ1-2	TGTGCCAGCAGCTATAGGGGACAGGGATCCTATGGCTACACCTTC	CASSYRGQGSYGYTF
.	TRBD1	TRBV14	TRBJ1-6	TGTGCCAGCAGCCCTTCAGGGGGAGTGAATAATTCACCCCTCCACTTT	CASSPSGGVNNSPLHF
.	.	TRBV27	TRBJ2-2	TGTGCCAGCAGCCTCAGGGGTCGGGACACCGGGGAGCTGTTTTTT	CASSLRGRDTGELFF
.	TRBD1	TRBV7-9	TRBJ1-4	TGTGCCAGCAGCCACGCCTTACAGGGGCCGGGAGAAAAACTGTTTTTT	CASSHALQGPGEKLFF
.	.	TRBV19	TRBJ2-3	TGTGCCAGTAATCGGGGAATCGGCACAGATACGCAGTATTTT	CASNRGIGTDTQYF
.	TRBD1	TRBV27	TRBJ1-2	TGTGCCAGCGGCAGGGGGCGAAACTATGGCTACACCTTC	CASGRGRNYGYTF
.	TRBD1	TRBV5-4	TRBJ1-2	TGTGCCAGCAGGTTCCCGGGACAGGGGGACTATGGCTACACCTTC	CASRFPGQGDYGYTF
.	.	TRBV4-1	TRBJ2-5	TGCGCCAGCAGCCAAGTTCTAGGCGAGACCCAGTACTTC	CASSQVLGETQYF
.	TRBD2	TRBV7-2	TRBJ2-1	TGTGCCAGCAGCTTAAACCCGGGGGGGAGCTACAATGAGCAGTTCTTC	CASSLNPGGSYNEQFF
.	.	TRBV5-6	TRBJ2-1	TGTGCCAGCAGCTTGTTGGAGGGGTCCTACAATGAGCAGTTCTTC	CASSLLEGSYNEQFF
.	.	TRBV2	TRBJ2-1	TGTGCCAGCAGCCGACTAGTGTACAATGAGCAGTTCTTC	CASSRLVYNEQFF
.	TRBD1	TRBV6-5	TRBJ1-1	TGTGCCAGCAGTTACCCTGGGACAGATGAAGCTTTCTTT	CASSYPGTDEAFF
.	TRBD1	TRBV14	TRBJ1-2	TGTGCCAGCAGCCAACTGTCTAAACCCGGGACAGGGCCCCTATGGTATGGCTACACCTTC	CASSQLSKPGTGPLWYGYTF
.	.	TRBV3-1/TRBV3-2	TRBJ2-2	TGTGCCAGCAGCCGAGGTGTGGTTGCCGGGGAGCTGTTTTTT	CASSRGVVAGELFF
once	TRBD1	TRBV11-3	TRBJ2-5	TGTGCCAGCAGCTTAGAGGACAGGGGCGGACAAGAGACCCAGTACTTC	CASSLEDRGGQETQYF
.	.	TRBV9	TRBJ1-2	TGTGCCAGCAGCGTAGAGGCAGGGGAATATGGCTACACCTTC	CASSVEAGEYGYTF
few	TRBD1	TRBV7-2	TRBJ2-1	TGTGCCAGCAGCTCGACAGGGGCCTCCCGATACAATGAGCAGTTCTTC	CASSSTGASRYNEQFF
.	TRBD1	TRBV10-2	TRBJ1-1	TGCGCCAGCAGGGACAGGGGACTGGATGAAGCTTTCTTT	CASRDRGLDEAFF
once	.	TRBV13	TRBJ2-1	TGTGCCAGCAGTCTCAGGACCTACAATGAGCAGTTCTTC	CASSLRTYNEQFF
.	TRBD1	TRBV15	TRBJ1-2	TGTGCCACCAGCAGAGGGGACAGGGGCTCTAGAAGCTACACCTTC	CATSRGDRGSRSYTF
.	.	TRBV6-5	TRBJ2-7	TGTGCCAGCAGCCAGGGTATTCAAAGCTCCTACGAGCAGTACTTC	CASSQGIQSSYEQYF
.	TRBD1	TRBV5-5	TRBJ1-5	TGTGCCAGCAGCTTAAGGACAGGGTTTAGTCAGCCCCAGCATTTT	CASSLRTGFSQPQHF
once	TRBD1	TRBV5-6	TRBJ1-5	TGTGCCAGCAGCTTGGGGACAGGGTTACATCAGCCCCAGCATTTT	CASSLGTGLHQPQHF
.	.	TRBV7-9	TRBJ1-5	TGTGCCAGCAGCTTAGGTTGGGGGGGCTACCAGCAGCCCCAGCATTTT	CASSLGWGGYQQPQHF